Below are 30 T cell receptor beta chains sequenced from a single sample in a study of technical replicates of blood from a few donors. Generated by immunoSEQ multiplex PCR, the TCRdb table keeps only in-frame clones and is missing some. Among 95,000 to 100,000 clones listed, roughly 95% were seen once. The material sequenced was T cells isolated from PBMCs. The receptors shown here come from a human donor in good health.

This clone was seen a few times. The gene calls are TRBV5-6 and TRBJ1-1; D is undetermined. CDR1 is SGHDT and CDR2 is YYEEEE in the germline V gene. The germline V and J ends were trimmed by 4 bases and 3 bases, with 19 bases remaining between them. CDR3 size: 16 residues. Here the CDR3 reads CASSRYRTTRDTEAFF. CDR3 DNA: TGTGCCAGCAGCCGTTATCGAACCACTAGGGACACTGAAGCTTTCTTT.

This chain uses TRBV29-1 with TRBJ2-1, with 7 nucleotides matching TRBD1. The junction had 0 bases not matched to a gene; V was cut back by 2 bases and J by 2 bases. The CDR3 is 13 amino acids. The germline gives CDR1 SQVTM, CDR2 ANQGSEA. DNA of the CDR3: TGCAGCGTTGAACAGGGGGCCTACAATGAGCAGTTCTTC. It translates to CSVEQGAYNEQFF.

The chain links TRBV5-1 to TRBJ2-1; 11 bases are shared with TRBD2. In germline, CDR1 is SGHRS, CDR2 YFSETQ. The CDR3 has 14 residues. Unmatched junction bases numbered 3, after V lost 4 bases and J lost 6 bases. In DNA, the CDR3 is TGCGCCAGCAGCCGCGGGACTAGCGGCAATGAGCAGTTCTTC. Its protein product is CASSRGTSGNEQFF.

The CDR3 region is CASSFDGLAGAIYNEQFF. DNA for the CDR3: TGTGCCAGCAGCTTCGACGGACTAGCGGGGGCCATCTACAATGAGCAGTTCTTC. This chain links TRBV7-3 with TRBJ2-1, with 13 bases that match TRBD2. The ends lost 3 bases at V and 3 bases at J; junction bases unmatched: 8. Germline CDR1 is SGHTA and CDR2 is FQGTGA. The CDR3 has 18 amino acids.

CDR3 in amino acids: CAISEPARTSNEQFF. CDR3 sequence (DNA): TGTGCCATCAGTGAGCCAGCGAGAACTTCGAATGAGCAGTTCTTC. The gene calls are TRBV10-3 and TRBJ2-1; D not certain. V lost 2 bases and J 7 bases, leaving 15 bases between the germline ends. CDR1 is ENHRY and CDR2 is SYGVKD in the germline V gene. The CDR3 consists of 15 residues.

The chain employs TRBV11-2 and TRBJ2-3, with 9 bases that match TRBD2. With 5 bases clipped from V and 4 bases from J, the junction kept 7 bases outside the gene matches. From germline, CDR1 is SGHAT and CDR2 FQNNGV. CDR3 size: 15 residues. The CDR3 DNA sequence: TGTGCCAGCAGCGTAGCGGGGGTTATGGCAGATACGCAGTATTTT. This encodes CASSVAGVMADTQYF. The variable domain in full, with the rest retrieved from reference TRBV11-2 and TRBJ2-3, is EAGVAQSPRYKIIEKRQSVAFWCNPISGHATLYWYQQILGQGPKLLIQFQNNGVVDDSQLPKDRFSAERLKGVDSTLKIQPAKLEDSAVYLCASSVAGVMADTQYFGPGTRLTVL.

This chain connects TRBV10-1 to TRBJ2-2; D call uncertain. The germline V gene encodes CDR1 WNHNN and CDR2 SYGVQD (reference sequence). This CDR3 is 15 amino acids long. Trimming shortened V by 4 bases and J by 1 base, and 10 bases separated the two germline ends. The CDR3 sequence is CASSVDWQNTGELFF. The CDR3 DNA sequence: TGCGCCAGCAGTGTAGACTGGCAGAACACCGGGGAGCTGTTTTTT.

In this sample, this clone turned up a few times. V usage is TRBV27 and J usage is TRBJ2-3; tentative D call: TRBD2 (6 bases). In germline, CDR1 is MNHEY, CDR2 SMNVEV (reference sequence). The CDR3 consists of 16 residues. The V and J ends lost 3 bases and 1 base respectively, with 14 bases between them. The CDR3: CASSLYGPGGTDTQYF. CDR3 coding DNA: TGTGCCAGCAGTTTGTACGGGCCGGGGGGCACAGATACGCAGTATTTT.

In DNA, the CDR3 is TGCGCCAGCAGTGAGAATACAGGGCTAGCGGGAAACGAGCAGTACTTC. Protein sequence: CASSENTGLAGNEQYF. The gene calls are TRBV10-1 and TRBJ2-7; 9 bases agree with TRBD2. The germline V gene has CDR1 WNHNN and CDR2 SYGVQD (reference sequence). The CDR3 loop spans 16 amino acids. Losses at the gene ends were 2 bases for V and 5 bases for J; bases not matched to a gene: 10.

The rearrangement uses TRBV5-6 and TRBJ1-2, with D possibly matching TRBD1 (6 bases). Trimming took 2 bases from V and 5 from J, leaving 13 bases between them. The CDR3 has 14 residues. Germline lookup yields CDR1 SGHDT and CDR2 YYEEEE. The DNA of the CDR3 is TGTGCCAGCAGCTTTCAGGGGTGGGATTATGGCTACACCTTC. It codes for CASSFQGWDYGYTF.

V and J are TRBV7-9 and TRBJ1-1; the D gene is possibly TRBD1 (6 bases). Germline loops: CDR1 SEHNR, CDR2 FQNEAQ (reference sequence). The CDR3 covers 16 residues. V lost 5 bases and J lost 1, with 17 bases in between. The CDR3 DNA follows: TGTGCCAGCAGCCGTAGGGGGGGAACAACGAACACTGAAGCTTTCTTT. Protein sequence: CASSRRGGTTNTEAFF.

J is TRBJ1-3 and V is TRBV6-5, with D possibly matching TRBD1 (6 bases). The V gene lost 6 bases and the J gene lost 4 bases, with 16 bases spanning the gap. Per the germline V gene, CDR1 is MNHEY and CDR2 is SVGAGI. The CDR3 covers 15 residues. The CDR3 sequence: CASRAIDRSGNTIYF. The CDR3, as DNA: TGTGCCAGCAGAGCCATCGACAGGTCCGGAAACACCATATATTTT.

The chain has TRBV4-1 and TRBJ1-1, with unresolved D. The CDR3 loop spans 14 amino acids. V lost 2 bases, J lost 4 bases, and 11 bases lay in between. Germline lookup yields CDR1 MGHRA and CDR2 YSYEKL. Here the CDR3 reads CASSQPTEFTEAFF. The CDR3 region has the DNA TGCGCCAGCAGCCAACCGACTGAGTTCACTGAAGCTTTCTTT.

This chain uses TRBV6-1 with TRBJ1-2; TRBD1 might be the D (5 bases). CDR1 is MNHNS, CDR2 SASEGT, per germline. The CDR3 totals 14 residues. V dropped 2 bases and J dropped 3 bases, with 10 bases sitting between them. The CDR3 DNA is TGTGCCAGCAGTGAACCTGGGGGGTACTATGGCTACACCTTC. It encodes CASSEPGGYYGYTF.

The rearrangement links TRBV7-6 to TRBJ2-3; perhaps TRBD2 as D (6 bases). The CDR3 runs to 17 residues. From germline, CDR1 is SGHVS and CDR2 FNYEAQ. Between the trimmed V and J ends, which lost 5 bases and 4 bases, there was a span of 22 bases. CDR3 in DNA: TGTGCCAGCAGCCGGGCCGGTGCGGGGAAAGGGGCAGATACGCAGTATTTT. Translation gives CASSRAGAGKGADTQYF.

The chain couples TRBV10-3 to TRBJ2-7; weak D call: TRBD1 (5 bases). The length of the CDR3 is 15 residues. Deletions cut 8 bases from V and 7 bases from J, with 24 bases between. Germline lookup yields CDR1 ENHRY and CDR2 SYGVKD. The CDR3 DNA is TGTGCCATCTCCGGTGGGGCCGCGACCCTACGGGAGCAGTACTTC. Residues: CAISGGAATLREQYF.

This sequence joins TRBV21-1 and TRBJ2-1; TRBD2 reflects the table's D call only, with no check against the DNA. TRBV21-1 is assigned pseudogene status. The CDR3 length is 16 residues. The CDR3 sequence is CASSNSLSGRGDEQFF. Here the CDR3 DNA reads TGTGCCAGCAGCAATTCCCTTAGCGGTCGAGGCGATGAGCAGTTCTTC.

The chain links TRBV2 to TRBJ2-7, with 9 bases that match TRBD1. CDR1 is SNHLY and CDR2 is FYNNEI in the germline V gene. Germline trimming cut 6 bases from V and 2 bases from J; bases unmatched to any gene: 8. This CDR3 has 15 amino acids. The CDR3 sequence: CASSLVTGGTYEQYF. The CDR3 DNA reads TGTGCCAGCAGCCTAGTGACAGGGGGAACCTACGAGCAGTACTTC.

This chain links TRBV6-1 with TRBJ1-5; 8 bases align to TRBD1. Trimming cost V 4 bases and J 5 bases; bases outside gene matches: 10. The CDR3 covers 16 residues. Germline CDR1 reads MNHNS; CDR2 reads SASEGT. This chain's CDR3 is CASSAHSGQGYQPQHF. CDR3 nucleotides: TGTGCCAGCAGTGCACATTCAGGACAGGGCTATCAGCCCCAGCATTTT.

The chain employs TRBV7-2 and TRBJ2-7; 11 bases fit TRBD2. J lost 9 bases, V lost 5 bases, and 12 bases had no gene match. Germline V lookup: CDR1 SGHTA, CDR2 FQGNSA. The CDR3 has 15 amino acids. The CDR3 sequence is CASSLGTSGSKVQYF. For the CDR3, the DNA is TGTGCCAGCAGCCTCGGGACTAGCGGCTCCAAGGTGCAGTACTTC.

The chain's CDR3 is CASSFTGSRYTDTQYF. The CDR3 nucleotides read TGTGCCAGCAGTTTCACGGGAAGTCGGTACACAGATACGCAGTATTTT. This chain joins TRBV28 and TRBJ2-3; D is possibly TRBD2 (5 bases). The CDR3 consists of 16 residues. The ends were cut back, 3 bases at V and 2 bases at J, with 15 bases in the middle. The germline CDR1 and CDR2 sequences are MDHEN and SYDVKM.

The V and J genes are TRBV12-5 and TRBJ2-3, with D tentatively TRBD2 (5 bases). This CDR3 spans 14 amino acids. V was shortened by 5 bases and J by 8 bases, with 17 bases between the two germline ends. Per the germline V gene, CDR1 is LGHNT and CDR2 is FRNRAP. In nucleotides, the CDR3 is TGTGCTAGTGGTCAGTGGGTTGAAGAGGGTACGCAGTATTTT. Encoded protein: CASGQWVEEGTQYF.

The chain recombines TRBV30 with TRBJ2-7, with D unclear. Germline lookup yields CDR1 GTSNPN and CDR2 SVGIG (reference sequence). The CDR3 has 11 residues. Trimming stripped 4 bases from V and 4 bases from J, with 8 bases between. The CDR3 protein is CAWTGTYEQYF. Here the CDR3 DNA reads TGTGCCTGGACAGGAACGTACGAGCAGTACTTC.

The V call is TRBV6-5, the J call TRBJ2-3; no clear D. The germline CDR1 and CDR2 sequences are MNHEY and SVGAGI. Trimming left V 9 bases short and J 1 base short, with 14 bases between. CDR3 length: 14 residues. This chain's CDR3 is CASKEVKGTDTQYF. In DNA, the CDR3 is TGTGCCAGTAAAGAGGTAAAGGGCACAGATACGCAGTATTTT.

This sequence joins TRBV5-1 and TRBJ2-3, with 7 bases that match TRBD1. V gave up 3 bases and J gave up 3 bases; unmatched junction bases: 7. Germline CDR1 is SGHRS and CDR2 is YFSETQ. The CDR3 extends over 15 amino acids. CDR3 amino acids: CASSSSGTATDTQYF. CDR3 nucleotides: TGCGCCAGCAGCTCATCCGGGACAGCTACAGATACGCAGTATTTT. The full variable domain, rest sourced from reference TRBV5-1 and TRBJ2-3, is KAGVTQTPRYLIKTRGQQVTLSCSPISGHRSVSWYQQTPGQGLQFLFEYFSETQRNKGNFPGRFSGRQFSNSRSEMNVSTLELGDSALYLCASSSSGTATDTQYFGPGTRLTVL.

The J gene is TRBJ2-3, the V gene TRBV5-1; 14 bases map to TRBD2. Germline CDR1 is SGHRS and CDR2 is YFSETQ. There are 17 residues in the CDR3. V trimming: 6 bases; J trimming: 5 bases; junction bases outside the gene matches: 11. The CDR3 DNA reads TGCGCCAGCACTCCAATGGGACTAGCGGGAGTTTTAGATACGCAGTATTTT. Its protein is CASTPMGLAGVLDTQYF.

The chain couples TRBV28 to TRBJ2-7, with 12 bases identical to TRBD2. The CDR3 totals 15 residues. The germline gives CDR1 MDHEN, CDR2 SYDVKM. The V segment lost 4 bases and the J segment 3 bases; nucleotides outside the gene matches: 4. CDR3 sequence (DNA): TGTGCCAGCAGTTCTGGACTAGCGGGATTCTACGAGCAGTACTTC. Protein sequence: CASSSGLAGFYEQYF.

This clone is a singleton in its sample. V usage is TRBV2 and J usage is TRBJ1-1, with 7 bases aligning to TRBD1. The V and J ends lost 6 bases and 0 bases, in that order; junction bases with no gene match: 7. Germline CDR1 is SNHLY and CDR2 is FYNNEI. The CDR3 runs 15 residues. The CDR3 loop reads CASRTRGQMNTEAFF. The CDR3 DNA is TGTGCCAGCAGGACCCGGGGACAGATGAACACTGAAGCTTTCTTT. The full variable domain, with the rest looked up from reference TRBV2 and TRBJ1-1, is EPEVTQTPSHQVTQMGQEVILRCVPISNHLYFYWYRQILGQKVEFLVSFYNNEISEKSEIFDDQFSVERPDGSNFTLKIRSTKLEDSAMYFCASRTRGQMNTEAFFGQGTRLTVV.

The chain links TRBV13 to TRBJ2-5, with TRBD2 matching over 10 bases. The junction had 17 bases not matched to a gene; V was cut back by 1 base and J by 3 bases. The CDR3 spans 20 residues. Germline CDR1 and CDR2: PRHDT and FYEKMQ (reference sequence). DNA for the CDR3: TGTGCCAGCAGCTTAGTAGGCGCCTCAGGCACTAGCGGGGATAAAGAGACCCAGTACTTC. It encodes CASSLVGASGTSGDKETQYF.

CDR3 sequence (DNA): TGCGCCAGCAGCTTGGCCCGGGACTATACCCAAGAGACCCAGTACTTC. It translates to CASSLARDYTQETQYF. This chain links TRBV5-1 with TRBJ2-5; TRBD2 agrees at 7 bases. J lost 1 base, V lost 0 bases, and 6 bases had no gene match. The CDR3 has 16 residues. Germline CDR1 reads SGHRS; CDR2 reads YFSETQ.